The rows below give T cell receptor beta chains drawn from one sample of a study of OX40 agonist ivuxolimab in advanced cancers. The assay was immunoSEQ multiplex PCR, and TCRdb's table has in-frame clones only and misses some. The sample includes 50,000 to 65,000 clones, less than 95% of them seen just once. Sequenced here: CD4+ or CD8+ T cells sorted from blood, sampled in a trial of the OX40 agonist ivuxolimab. Receptors originate from an adult with an advanced solid tumor such as melanoma, head and neck, liver or kidney cancer. Both conserved end residues are part of each CDR3. The D gene is left open where the match is weak. Not every row has a clone size; where given, it reads once, few, many or a size class.

v_gene: TRBV7-9; j_gene: TRBJ2-5; abundance: -; d_gene: -; CDR3nt: TGTGCCAGCAGCTTAGCTGTAGGCCAAGAGACCCAGTACTTC; CDR3aa: CASSLAVGQETQYF
v_gene: TRBV6-1; j_gene: TRBJ2-1; abundance: -; d_gene: TRBD1; CDR3nt: TGTGCCAGCAGTCATCGTAGGGGGCGGAACAATGAGCAGTTCTTC; CDR3aa: CASSHRRGRNNEQFF
v_gene: TRBV27; j_gene: TRBJ1-3; abundance: -; d_gene: -; CDR3nt: TGTGCCAGCAGTTCGGGGTCTGGAAACACCATATATTTT; CDR3aa: CASSSGSGNTIYF
v_gene: TRBV29-1; j_gene: TRBJ1-2; abundance: -; d_gene: -; CDR3nt: TGCAGCGTCGAAAACCGGGACTCCCCAGGCTACACCTTC; CDR3aa: CSVENRDSPGYTF
v_gene: TRBV4-1; j_gene: TRBJ1-2; abundance: -; d_gene: TRBD1; CDR3nt: TGCGCCAGCAGCCAAGGGGGACAGGGGGCGAGCTATGGCTACACCTTC; CDR3aa: CASSQGGQGASYGYTF
v_gene: TRBV19; j_gene: TRBJ1-1; abundance: -; d_gene: -; CDR3nt: TGTGCCAGCTCCATAGGCAGCTCGAACACTGAAGCTTTCTTT; CDR3aa: CASSIGSSNTEAFF
v_gene: TRBV28; j_gene: TRBJ1-2; abundance: -; d_gene: -; CDR3nt: TGTGCCAGCAGCCCGACGGGTCTTTTCTATGGCTACACCTTC; CDR3aa: CASSPTGLFYGYTF
v_gene: TRBV7-3; j_gene: TRBJ2-3; abundance: once; d_gene: -; CDR3nt: TGTGCCAGCAGCTTAACTAGCGGTAGCACAGATACGCAGTATTTT; CDR3aa: CASSLTSGSTDTQYF
v_gene: TRBV4-2; j_gene: TRBJ2-2; abundance: -; d_gene: -; CDR3nt: TGTGCCAGCAGCCAAGATCAGGGTGCCACCGGGGAGCTGTTTTTT; CDR3aa: CASSQDQGATGELFF
v_gene: TRBV7-6; j_gene: TRBJ1-1; abundance: -; d_gene: -; CDR3nt: TGTGCCAGCAGCTCCCAACAGGCAGGAAGCACTGAAGCTTTCTTT; CDR3aa: CASSSQQAGSTEAFF
v_gene: TRBV6-5; j_gene: TRBJ1-2; abundance: -; d_gene: -; CDR3nt: TGTGCCAGCAGCCCCGACACCTCCCCTGGCTATGGCTACACCTTC; CDR3aa: CASSPDTSPGYGYTF
v_gene: TRBV28; j_gene: TRBJ1-4; abundance: -; d_gene: -; CDR3nt: TGTGCCAGCAGTTTACCGGGTTGGAATGAAAAACTGTTTTTT; CDR3aa: CASSLPGWNEKLFF
v_gene: TRBV4-3; j_gene: TRBJ2-4; abundance: -; d_gene: TRBD1; CDR3nt: TGCGCCAGCAGCCGAACAGGGGATGCCAAAAACATTCAGTACTTC; CDR3aa: CASSRTGDAKNIQYF
v_gene: TRBV10-1; j_gene: TRBJ1-6; abundance: -; d_gene: -; CDR3nt: TGCGCCAGCAGTTACAGGGAGAACTCCTATAATTCACCCCTCCACTTT; CDR3aa: CASSYRENSYNSPLHF
v_gene: TRBV7-2; j_gene: TRBJ1-2; abundance: -; d_gene: -; CDR3nt: TGTGCCAGCAGCTACCGGACAGAAGAATCCTATGGCTACACCTTC; CDR3aa: CASSYRTEESYGYTF
v_gene: TRBV10-3; j_gene: TRBJ2-7; abundance: -; d_gene: -; CDR3nt: TGTGCCATCAGTGACTTGGCTAGCGCGAAGGAAGAGCAGTACTTC; CDR3aa: CAISDLASAKEEQYF
v_gene: TRBV28; j_gene: TRBJ1-1; abundance: once; d_gene: -; CDR3nt: TGTGCCAGCACCCAAGGGGAGGGCGGTTACACTGAAGCTTTCTTT; CDR3aa: CASTQGEGGYTEAFF
v_gene: TRBV27; j_gene: TRBJ1-5; abundance: -; d_gene: -; CDR3nt: TGTGCCAGCAGCCAGGGCCGTGGGGGCAATCAGCCCCAGCATTTT; CDR3aa: CASSQGRGGNQPQHF
v_gene: TRBV6-5; j_gene: TRBJ2-7; abundance: -; d_gene: TRBD1; CDR3nt: TGTGCCAGCAGTTTTCAGGGGGACTACGAGCAGTACTTC; CDR3aa: CASSFQGDYEQYF
v_gene: TRBV4-3; j_gene: TRBJ2-5; abundance: -; d_gene: TRBD2; CDR3nt: TGCGCCAGCAGCCAAGATCGGACTAGCGGTAGCCAAGAGACCCAGTACTTC; CDR3aa: CASSQDRTSGSQETQYF
v_gene: TRBV27; j_gene: TRBJ1-2; abundance: -; d_gene: TRBD1; CDR3nt: TGTGCCAGCTCCGGGACAGGGAGCTATGGCTACACCTTC; CDR3aa: CASSGTGSYGYTF
v_gene: TRBV6-1; j_gene: TRBJ2-7; abundance: -; d_gene: TRBD2; CDR3nt: TGTGCCAGCAGTGAAAATCGGGAGGGCCAGAGCGAGCAGTACTTC; CDR3aa: CASSENREGQSEQYF
v_gene: TRBV11-1; j_gene: TRBJ1-2; abundance: -; d_gene: -; CDR3nt: TGTGCCAGCAGCCCTTATGAGGAGAGGGAAATTTCCTATGGCTACACCTTC; CDR3aa: CASSPYEEREISYGYTF
v_gene: TRBV4-1; j_gene: TRBJ2-7; abundance: -; d_gene: TRBD1; CDR3nt: TGCGCCAGCAGCCTGCTGACAGGGCTTTCCTACGAGCAGTACTTC; CDR3aa: CASSLLTGLSYEQYF
v_gene: TRBV30; j_gene: TRBJ1-1; abundance: -; d_gene: -; CDR3nt: TGTGCCGGGACTGGGGGGGGGAACACTGAAGCTTTCTTT; CDR3aa: CAGTGGGNTEAFF
v_gene: TRBV11-2; j_gene: TRBJ2-7; abundance: -; d_gene: -; CDR3nt: TGTGCCAGCAGCTTAGGTGCCAACGAGCAGTACTTC; CDR3aa: CASSLGANEQYF
v_gene: TRBV7-9; j_gene: TRBJ2-1; abundance: -; d_gene: -; CDR3nt: TGTGCCAGTCTCCTTTGGCCCAGCTCCTACAATGAGCAGTTCTTC; CDR3aa: CASLLWPSSYNEQFF
v_gene: TRBV2; j_gene: TRBJ1-3; abundance: -; d_gene: -; CDR3nt: TGTGCCAGTTGGGACCTGACGAACTCTGGAAACACCATATATTTT; CDR3aa: CASWDLTNSGNTIYF
v_gene: TRBV9; j_gene: TRBJ1-1; abundance: few; d_gene: -; CDR3nt: TGTGCCAGCAGCGTAGACTTGAACACTGAAGCTTTCTTT; CDR3aa: CASSVDLNTEAFF
v_gene: TRBV4-1; j_gene: TRBJ1-1; abundance: few; d_gene: -; CDR3nt: TGCGCCAGCAGCCAGGTGACGGGACGGATCACTGAAGCTTTCTTT; CDR3aa: CASSQVTGRITEAFF
v_gene: TRBV30; j_gene: TRBJ1-3; abundance: -; d_gene: -; CDR3nt: TGTGCCTGGAGTCCAGGGGTCGCGTTCTCTGGAAACACCATATATTTT; CDR3aa: CAWSPGVAFSGNTIYF
v_gene: TRBV27; j_gene: TRBJ2-7; abundance: -; d_gene: -; CDR3nt: TGTGCCAGCAGTTCAATCAACCGTGGGGGTTGGCAGTACTTC; CDR3aa: CASSSINRGGWQYF
v_gene: TRBV4-2; j_gene: TRBJ1-2; abundance: -; d_gene: -; CDR3nt: TGTGCCAGCAGCCAAGAGGGACGGATAAACTATGGCTACACCTTC; CDR3aa: CASSQEGRINYGYTF
v_gene: TRBV28; j_gene: TRBJ1-3; abundance: -; d_gene: -; CDR3nt: TGTGCCAGCAGCCCTCTGATGTCTGGAAACACCATATATTTT; CDR3aa: CASSPLMSGNTIYF
v_gene: TRBV19; j_gene: TRBJ2-2; abundance: once; d_gene: TRBD1; CDR3nt: TGTGCCAGTAGTATAGGGACAGGGGTCTACACCGGGGAGCTGTTTTTT; CDR3aa: CASSIGTGVYTGELFF
v_gene: TRBV4-1; j_gene: TRBJ1-5; abundance: -; d_gene: TRBD1; CDR3nt: TGCGCCAGCAGCTGGGCAGGGGGTGGTAATCAGCCCCAGCATTTT; CDR3aa: CASSWAGGGNQPQHF
v_gene: TRBV19; j_gene: TRBJ1-2; abundance: -; d_gene: TRBD1; CDR3nt: TGTGCCAGTACCCCCGGGACAGGGGGCGCGGGAGGCTACACCTTC; CDR3aa: CASTPGTGGAGGYTF
v_gene: TRBV27; j_gene: TRBJ2-7; abundance: -; d_gene: TRBD1; CDR3nt: TGTGCCAGCAGTCCCGGGGACAGCTCCTACGAGCAGTACTTC; CDR3aa: CASSPGDSSYEQYF
v_gene: TRBV9; j_gene: TRBJ2-1; abundance: -; d_gene: -; CDR3nt: TGTGCCAGCAGCGTAGCTGAGTCAGTTCGATACAATGAGCAGTTCTTC; CDR3aa: CASSVAESVRYNEQFF
v_gene: TRBV19; j_gene: TRBJ1-1; abundance: -; d_gene: -; CDR3nt: TGTGCCAGTACCGAATTGGGGCTCTTCGGGAACACTGAAGCTTTCTTT; CDR3aa: CASTELGLFGNTEAFF
v_gene: TRBV6-5; j_gene: TRBJ2-1; abundance: -; d_gene: -; CDR3nt: TGTGCCAGCAGTTATGAGGGGGGCTCGGACAATGAGCAGTTCTTC; CDR3aa: CASSYEGGSDNEQFF
v_gene: TRBV27; j_gene: TRBJ2-1; abundance: -; d_gene: TRBD2; CDR3nt: TGTGCCAGCAGTCGTACTAGCGGGGGGTACAATGAGCAGTTCTTC; CDR3aa: CASSRTSGGYNEQFF
v_gene: TRBV7-6; j_gene: TRBJ2-7; abundance: -; d_gene: TRBD1; CDR3nt: TGTGCCAGCAGCTATGCCGGGACAGGAGGCTACGAGCAGTACTTC; CDR3aa: CASSYAGTGGYEQYF
v_gene: TRBV27; j_gene: TRBJ2-7; abundance: -; d_gene: -; CDR3nt: TGTGCCAGCAACCGCCTGAGGGGGGCTAGTCTCCACGAGCAGTACTTC; CDR3aa: CASNRLRGASLHEQYF
v_gene: TRBV5-1; j_gene: TRBJ2-3; abundance: -; d_gene: TRBD2; CDR3nt: TGCGCCAGCAGCATGGGGACTAGGATCGGCACAGATACGCAGTATTTT; CDR3aa: CASSMGTRIGTDTQYF
v_gene: TRBV4-1; j_gene: TRBJ1-6; abundance: -; d_gene: -; CDR3nt: TGCGCCAGCCACAGGGTCTATACGGGAAATTCACCCCTCCACTTT; CDR3aa: CASHRVYTGNSPLHF
v_gene: TRBV4-2; j_gene: TRBJ1-6; abundance: -; d_gene: TRBD1; CDR3nt: TGTGCCAGCAGCCAAAGACAGGGAAGCTCACCCCTCCACTTT; CDR3aa: CASSQRQGSSPLHF
v_gene: TRBV6-5; j_gene: TRBJ1-5; abundance: -; d_gene: -; CDR3nt: TGTGCCACCCACAGGGCGGAACAGCCCCAGCATTTT; CDR3aa: CATHRAEQPQHF
v_gene: TRBV28; j_gene: TRBJ2-2; abundance: -; d_gene: -; CDR3nt: TGTGCCAGCAGTTTATCGTGGGAGCTGTTTTTT; CDR3aa: CASSLSWELFF